The T cell receptor beta chain under discussion was sequenced for a study of T cells in localized non-small cell lung cancer. Regarding the study as a whole: Tumor trailed uninvolved adjacent lung in T cell clonality, which peaked there. Median approximately 61 top-100 tumor clones were shared with paired adjacent lung.

TCRdb's copy holds only in-frame clones and misses some; the assay was immunoSEQ multiplex PCR. Of under 75,000 clones detected, roughly nine tenths appear once; the ten largest clones hold just over 20%. The CDR3 extends over 15 amino acids. Per the germline V gene, CDR1 is MNHEY and CDR2 is SVGAGI. The V and J ends lost 6 bases and 4 bases, in that order; junction bases with no gene match: 11. Details on this clone: Its antigen is unidentified.

The rearrangement uses TRBV6-5 and TRBJ1-2; 7 bases match TRBD1. The specimen was peripheral blood, collected before any cancer treatment. The receptor was isolated from a male donor aged 60 or over with stage III squamous cell lung carcinoma. In DNA, the CDR3 is TGTGCCAGCAGGGCCCCCGGGACAGTGGCCTATGGCTACACCTTC. Translated, it gives CASRAPGTVAYGYTF.